This T cell receptor beta chain was retrieved from a study of T cells after yellow fever vaccination. Study details: SMART-Seq v4 Ultra Low Input prepared libraries from low-cell fractions.

The study's findings and limits: Few clonotypes appeared in both CD4 and CD8 compartments. Reappearing after the booster were most of the clones from primary vaccination (around 95% CD4, approximately 88% CD8). A faster peak, day 5 versus 15, was reached by the weaker secondary response.

TCRdb re-called the 5' RACE reads with MiXCR, one entry per CDR3 protein. Altogether some 110,000 distinct CDR3 sequences are present, roughly 7.2% being singletons, with the ten largest covering 2.7%. The sample holds many counts of this clonotype. The target antigen is unknown. Germline V gene lookup returns CDR1 MNHEY and CDR2 SMNVEV (reference sequence). The CDR3 consists of 14 residues. Trimming pared 2 bases from V and 8 bases from J, leaving 15 bases between. This chain connects TRBV27 to TRBJ1-1; D remains ambiguous. Sequenced here: CD4+ T cells sorted from PBMCs, sampled around 45 days after the first yellow fever vaccination. This clonotype was obtained from a man younger than 30 who received the YFV17D yellow fever vaccine. Here the CDR3 reads CASSLRGSVKEAFF. CDR3 nucleotide sequence: TGTGCCAGCAGTTTAAGAGGCAGCGTTAAGGAAGCTTTCTTT.